This T cell receptor (beta chain) came from a study of cytomegalovirus exposure and HLA in healthy donors. About the study: Roughly 80 million unique TCRs from HLA-typed donors made up an early data release. Study-level findings and limits: It was only CMV serostatus that was available as immune exposure information. In an earlier analysis, about 87% or about 30%: the productive usage of most TCR beta V segments.

Trimming removed 2 bases at V and 2 bases at J, with 19 bases between. The length of the CDR3 is 17 residues. Germline V gene data show CDR1 as MNHEY and CDR2 as SMNVEV (reference sequence). As concerns this clone: Its specificity is not known.

The PCR made use of 60 Vbeta and 13 Jbeta primers. Assay: immunoSEQ multiplex PCR; the TCRdb copy retains only in-frame clones and omits some. The ten top clones account for less than 2%, within a sample of 150,000 or so clones. The specimen was PBMCs. The sequence was obtained from a man younger than 35 in good health and CMV-seronegative. The rearrangement uses TRBV27 and TRBJ2-7; TRBD2 might be the D (5 bases). The CDR3 bases are TGTGCCAGCAGTTTAGTGGGAGCGCTGACGAAGACCTACGAGCAGTACTTC. Translated: CASSLVGALTKTYEQYF.